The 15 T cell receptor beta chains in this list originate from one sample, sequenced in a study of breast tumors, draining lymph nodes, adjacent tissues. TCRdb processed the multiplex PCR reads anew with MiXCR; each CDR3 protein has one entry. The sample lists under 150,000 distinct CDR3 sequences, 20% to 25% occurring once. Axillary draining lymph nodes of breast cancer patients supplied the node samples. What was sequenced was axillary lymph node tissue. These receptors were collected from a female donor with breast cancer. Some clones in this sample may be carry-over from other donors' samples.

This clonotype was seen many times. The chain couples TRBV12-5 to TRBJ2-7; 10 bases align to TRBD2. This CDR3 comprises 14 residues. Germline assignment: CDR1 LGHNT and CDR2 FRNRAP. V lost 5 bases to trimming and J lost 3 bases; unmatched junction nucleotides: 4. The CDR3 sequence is CASGPTSGYYEQYF. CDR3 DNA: TGTGCTAGTGGTCCGACTAGCGGGTACTACGAGCAGTACTTC.

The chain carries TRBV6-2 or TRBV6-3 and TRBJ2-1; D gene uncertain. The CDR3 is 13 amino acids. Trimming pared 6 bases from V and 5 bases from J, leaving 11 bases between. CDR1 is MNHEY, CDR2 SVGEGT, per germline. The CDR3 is CASRAGAHNEQFF. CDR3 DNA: TGTGCCAGCAGAGCAGGAGCCCACAATGAGCAGTTCTTC.

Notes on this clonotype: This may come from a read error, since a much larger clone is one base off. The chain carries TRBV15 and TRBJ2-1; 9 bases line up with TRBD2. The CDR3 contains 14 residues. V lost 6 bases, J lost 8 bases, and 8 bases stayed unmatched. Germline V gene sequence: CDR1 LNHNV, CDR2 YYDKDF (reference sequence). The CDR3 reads CATSGGRGGDEQFF. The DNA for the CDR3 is TGTGCCACCAGTGGCGGGAGGGGGGGCGATGAGCAGTTCTTC.

Here the CDR3 DNA reads TGTGCCAGCAGGGCTACAGGTATGAGCAATCAGCCCCAGCATTTT. Its translation is CASRATGMSNQPQHF. This chain links TRBV2 with TRBJ1-5; possibly TRBD1 for D (5 bases). CDR3 size: 15 residues. Trimming shortened V by 6 bases and J by 1 base, and 13 bases separated the two germline ends. Germline V lookup: CDR1 SNHLY, CDR2 FYNNEI.

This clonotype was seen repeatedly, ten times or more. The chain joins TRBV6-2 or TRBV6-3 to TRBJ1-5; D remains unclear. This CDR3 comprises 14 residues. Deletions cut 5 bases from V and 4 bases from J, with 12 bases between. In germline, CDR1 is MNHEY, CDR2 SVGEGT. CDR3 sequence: CASSLNTKNQPQHF. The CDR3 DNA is TGTGCCAGCAGTCTAAACACCAAAAATCAGCCCCAGCATTTT.

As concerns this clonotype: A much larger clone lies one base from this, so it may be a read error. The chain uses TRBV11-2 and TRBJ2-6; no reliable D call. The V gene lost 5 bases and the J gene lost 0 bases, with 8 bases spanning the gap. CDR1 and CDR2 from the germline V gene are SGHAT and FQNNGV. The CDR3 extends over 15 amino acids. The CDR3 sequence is CASSPISSGANVLTF. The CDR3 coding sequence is TGTGCCAGCAGCCCGATAAGCTCTGGGGCCAACGTCCTGACTTTC.

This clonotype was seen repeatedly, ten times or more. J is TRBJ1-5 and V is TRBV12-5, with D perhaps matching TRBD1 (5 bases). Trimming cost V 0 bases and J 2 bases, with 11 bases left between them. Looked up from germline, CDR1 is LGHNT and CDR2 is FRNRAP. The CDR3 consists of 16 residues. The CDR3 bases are TGTGCTAGTGGTTTGGTTAGGGGTTGGGGCAATCAGCCCCAGCATTTT. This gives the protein CASGLVRGWGNQPQHF.

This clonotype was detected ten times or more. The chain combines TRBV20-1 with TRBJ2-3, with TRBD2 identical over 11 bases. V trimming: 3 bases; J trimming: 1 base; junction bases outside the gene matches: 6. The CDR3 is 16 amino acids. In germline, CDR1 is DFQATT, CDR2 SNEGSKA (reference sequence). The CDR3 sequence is CSARSGTSGGTDTQYF. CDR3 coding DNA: TGCAGTGCTAGGTCCGGGACTAGCGGAGGCACAGATACGCAGTATTTT.

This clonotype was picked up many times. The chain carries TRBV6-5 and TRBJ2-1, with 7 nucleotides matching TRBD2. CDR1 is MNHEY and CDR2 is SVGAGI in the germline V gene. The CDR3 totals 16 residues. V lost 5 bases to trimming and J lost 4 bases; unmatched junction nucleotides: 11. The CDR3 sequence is CASSASGHGIYNEQFF. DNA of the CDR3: TGTGCCAGCAGTGCTAGCGGCCATGGGATTTACAATGAGCAGTTCTTC.

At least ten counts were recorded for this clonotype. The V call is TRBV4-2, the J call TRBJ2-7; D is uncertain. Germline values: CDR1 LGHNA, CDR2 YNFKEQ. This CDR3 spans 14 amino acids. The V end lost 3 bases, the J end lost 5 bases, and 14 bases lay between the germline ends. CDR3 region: CASSHELNTHEQYF. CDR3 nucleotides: TGTGCCAGCAGCCATGAACTAAACACCCACGAGCAGTACTTC.

CDR3 loop: CASSFIDSYNSPLHF. The CDR3 coding sequence is TGTGCCAGCAGCTTCATCGACAGTTATAATTCACCCCTCCACTTT. This chain connects TRBV11-2 to TRBJ1-6; D perhaps matches TRBD1 (5 bases). This CDR3 is 15 amino acids long. The germline gives CDR1 SGHAT, CDR2 FQNNGV. V was shortened by 3 bases and J by 4 bases, with 10 bases between the two germline ends.

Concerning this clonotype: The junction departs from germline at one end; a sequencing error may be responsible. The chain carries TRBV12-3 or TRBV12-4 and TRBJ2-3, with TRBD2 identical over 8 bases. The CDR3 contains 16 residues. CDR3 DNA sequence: TGTGCCGGCAGCTCCTCGGCTAGCGGGCGCACAGATACGCAGTATTTT. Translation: CAGSSSASGRTDTQYF.

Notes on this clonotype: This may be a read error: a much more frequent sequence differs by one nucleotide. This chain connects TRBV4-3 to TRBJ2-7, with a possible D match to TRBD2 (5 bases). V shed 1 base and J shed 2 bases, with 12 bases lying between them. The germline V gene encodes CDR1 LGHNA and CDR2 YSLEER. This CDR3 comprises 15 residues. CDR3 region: CASSQGRGRPYEQYF. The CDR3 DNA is TGCGCCAGCAGCCAAGGAAGAGGGCGTCCCTACGAGCAGTACTTC.

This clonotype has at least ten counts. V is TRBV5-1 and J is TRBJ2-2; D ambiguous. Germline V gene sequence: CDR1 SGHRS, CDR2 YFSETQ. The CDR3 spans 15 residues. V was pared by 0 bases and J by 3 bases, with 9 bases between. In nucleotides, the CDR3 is TGCGCCAGCAGCTTGGAGCTACGGGACACCGGGGAGCTGTTTTTT. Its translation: CASSLELRDTGELFF. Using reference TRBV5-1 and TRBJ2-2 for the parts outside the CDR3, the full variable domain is KAGVTQTPRYLIKTRGQQVTLSCSPISGHRSVSWYQQTPGQGLQFLFEYFSETQRNKGNFPGRFSGRQFSNSRSEMNVSTLELGDSALYLCASSLELRDTGELFFGEGSRLTVL.

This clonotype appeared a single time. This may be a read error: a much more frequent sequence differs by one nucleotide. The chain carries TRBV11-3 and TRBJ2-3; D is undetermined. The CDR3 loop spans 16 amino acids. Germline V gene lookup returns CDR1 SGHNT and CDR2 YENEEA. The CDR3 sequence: CASGLGQIVATDTQYF. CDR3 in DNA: TGTGCCAGCGGCTTAGGTCAGATCGTGGCCACAGATACGCAGTATTTT. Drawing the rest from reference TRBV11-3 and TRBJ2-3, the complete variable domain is EAGVVQSPRYKIIEKKQPVAFWCNPISGHNTLYWYLQNLGQGPELLIRYENEEAVDDSQLPKDRFSAERLKGVDSTLKIQPAELGDSAVYLCASGLGQIVATDTQYFGPGTRLTVL.